Listed here are 5 T cell receptor beta chains from one sample, sequenced in a study of identifying expanded T cells in peripheral blood. Clones were read by immunoSEQ multiplex PCR, and TCRdb kept only the in-frame ones, dropping some. The sample yields under 150,000 clones, approximately 86% seen once. The sample taken for sequencing was blood. Receptors were obtained from a person aged 18 to 70 in good health.

The J gene is TRBJ2-6, the V gene TRBV5-6; no firm D call. Trimming left V 4 bases short and J 1 base short, with 18 bases between. Germline CDR1 and CDR2: SGHDT and YYEEEE. CDR3 length: 18 residues. The CDR3 protein is CASSADVGGDSGANVLTF. DNA of the CDR3: TGTGCCAGCAGCGCGGACGTTGGTGGGGATTCTGGGGCCAACGTCCTGACTTTC.

The rearrangement uses TRBV4-1 and TRBJ1-5; D not certain. Germline lookup yields CDR1 MGHRA and CDR2 YSYEKL. V was pared by 0 bases and J by 2 bases, with 14 bases between. The CDR3 is 17 amino acids. The CDR3, as DNA: TGCGCCAGCAGCCAAGATTTTGAGGGTTCGGGCAATCAGCCCCAGCATTTT. The encoded protein is CASSQDFEGSGNQPQHF.

The rearrangement uses TRBV6-5 and TRBJ1-1; 9 positions agree with TRBD1. The V segment lost 3 bases and the J segment 11 bases; nucleotides outside the gene matches: 7. The germline V gene encodes CDR1 MNHEY and CDR2 SVGAGI. CDR3 length: 13 amino acids. The CDR3 coding sequence is TGTGCCAGCAGTTATTCCCGGGACAGGGAGGCTTTCTTT. Protein product: CASSYSRDREAFF.

This chain links TRBV29-1 with TRBJ2-1; TRBD1 matches 8 bases. In germline, CDR1 is SQVTM, CDR2 ANQGSEA. V shed 5 bases and J 7 bases; nucleotides not matched to a gene: 7. The CDR3 runs to 13 residues. CDR3 sequence: CSVLGQGINEQFF. As DNA, the CDR3 is TGCAGCGTTCTCGGACAGGGAATAAATGAGCAGTTCTTC.

V usage is TRBV6-5 and J usage is TRBJ1-5; 8 nucleotides align to TRBD1. Germline loops: CDR1 MNHEY, CDR2 SVGAGI. V lost 2 bases to trimming and J lost 3 bases; unmatched junction nucleotides: 3. This CDR3 has 15 residues. The CDR3, as DNA: TGTGCCAGCAGTTACGACAGGGGCGACAATCAGCCCCAGCATTTT. It specifies CASSYDRGDNQPQHF.